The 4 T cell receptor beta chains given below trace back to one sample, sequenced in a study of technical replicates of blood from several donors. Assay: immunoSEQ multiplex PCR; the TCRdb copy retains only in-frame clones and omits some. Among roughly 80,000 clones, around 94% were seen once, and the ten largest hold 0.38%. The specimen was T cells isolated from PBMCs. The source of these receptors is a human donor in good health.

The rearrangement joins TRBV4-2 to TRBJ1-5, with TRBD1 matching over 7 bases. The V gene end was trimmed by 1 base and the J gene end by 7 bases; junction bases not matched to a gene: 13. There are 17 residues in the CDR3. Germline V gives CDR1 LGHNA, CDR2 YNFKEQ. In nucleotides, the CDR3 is TGTGCCAGCAGCCAAGTGGGGGGCCAGGGGGGAGGACAGCCCCAGCATTTT. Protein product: CASSQVGGQGGGQPQHF.

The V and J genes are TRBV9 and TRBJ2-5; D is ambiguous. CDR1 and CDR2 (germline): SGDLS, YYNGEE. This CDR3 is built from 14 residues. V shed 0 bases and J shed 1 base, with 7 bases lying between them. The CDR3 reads CASSVGSLQETQYF. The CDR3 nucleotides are TGTGCCAGCAGCGTAGGTAGTCTCCAAGAGACCCAGTACTTC.

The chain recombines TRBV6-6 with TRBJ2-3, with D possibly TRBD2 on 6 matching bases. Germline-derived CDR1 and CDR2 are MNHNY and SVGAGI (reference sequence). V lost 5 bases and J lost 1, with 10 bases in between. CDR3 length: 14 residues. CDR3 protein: CASSGGFRTDTQYF. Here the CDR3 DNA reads TGTGCCAGCAGTGGGGGGTTCCGCACAGATACGCAGTATTTT.

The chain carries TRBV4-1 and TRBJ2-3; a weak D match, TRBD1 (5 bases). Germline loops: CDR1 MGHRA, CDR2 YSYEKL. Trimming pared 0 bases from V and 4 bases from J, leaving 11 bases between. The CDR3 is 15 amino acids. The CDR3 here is CASSQDPAGPDTQYF. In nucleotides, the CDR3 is TGCGCCAGCAGCCAAGATCCGGCAGGGCCAGATACGCAGTATTTT.